The TCR beta chain described here comes from a study of cytomegalovirus exposure and HLA in healthy donors. Study-wide results and caveats: Later work associated approximately 17,000 TCR beta sequences with HLA alleles at 0.05 false discovery rate. The study had only CMV serostatus as immune exposure information. In a later analysis, compared with equally common non-associated chains, HLA-associated beta chains were more expanded.

This CDR3 has 17 amino acids. The V gene's germline CDR1 is KGHSH and CDR2 LQKENI. The junction had 6 bases not matched to a gene; V was cut back by 4 bases and J by 3 bases. Concerning this clone itself: Its antigen remains unknown.

The PCR had 60 Vbeta and 13 Jbeta primers. Clones were sequenced by immunoSEQ multiplex PCR, and TCRdb holds only the in-frame ones, with some missing. Of about 130,000 clones listed, approximately 79% are singletons. Sampled while nominally healthy, donors likely had unrecorded immune exposures. The TCR originated in a man younger than 35 in good health and CMV-seropositive. Sequencing was done on a sample of PBMCs. V gene TRBV18 combines with J gene TRBJ2-1; 13 positions match TRBD2. The chain's CDR3 is CASSLSTSGGFYNEQFF. CDR3 DNA sequence: TGTGCCAGCTCACTATCGACTAGCGGGGGGTTCTACAATGAGCAGTTCTTC.